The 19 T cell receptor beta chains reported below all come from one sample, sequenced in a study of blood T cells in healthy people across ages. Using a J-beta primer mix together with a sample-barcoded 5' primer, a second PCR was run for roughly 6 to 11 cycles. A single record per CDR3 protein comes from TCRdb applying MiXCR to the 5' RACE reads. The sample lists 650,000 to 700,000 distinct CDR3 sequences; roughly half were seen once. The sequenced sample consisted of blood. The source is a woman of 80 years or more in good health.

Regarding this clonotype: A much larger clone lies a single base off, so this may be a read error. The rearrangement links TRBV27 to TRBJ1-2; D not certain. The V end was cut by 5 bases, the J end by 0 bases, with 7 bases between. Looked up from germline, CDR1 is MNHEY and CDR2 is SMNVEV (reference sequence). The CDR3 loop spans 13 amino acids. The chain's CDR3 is CASSRPPNYGYTF. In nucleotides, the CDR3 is TGTGCCAGCAGTCGCCCACCTAACTATGGCTACACCTTC.

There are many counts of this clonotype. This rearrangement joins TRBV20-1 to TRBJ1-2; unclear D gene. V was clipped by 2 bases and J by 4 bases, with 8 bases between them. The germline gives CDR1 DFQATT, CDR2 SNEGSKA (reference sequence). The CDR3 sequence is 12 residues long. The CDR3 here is CSARSSIYGYTF. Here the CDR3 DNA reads TGCAGTGCTAGATCGTCCATCTATGGCTACACCTTC.

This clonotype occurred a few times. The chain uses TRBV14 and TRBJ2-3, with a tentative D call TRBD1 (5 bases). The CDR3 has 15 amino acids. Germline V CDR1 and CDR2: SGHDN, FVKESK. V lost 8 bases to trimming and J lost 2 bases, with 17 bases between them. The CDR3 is CASPPETAYTDTQYF. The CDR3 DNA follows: TGTGCCAGCCCCCCAGAGACAGCCTACACAGATACGCAGTATTTT.

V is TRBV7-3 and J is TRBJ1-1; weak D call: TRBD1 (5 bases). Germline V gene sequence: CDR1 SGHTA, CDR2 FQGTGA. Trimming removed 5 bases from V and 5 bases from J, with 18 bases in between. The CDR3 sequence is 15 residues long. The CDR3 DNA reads TGTGCCAGCAGCCTTGATGGACCGGGACTAACTGAAGCTTTCTTT. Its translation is CASSLDGPGLTEAFF.

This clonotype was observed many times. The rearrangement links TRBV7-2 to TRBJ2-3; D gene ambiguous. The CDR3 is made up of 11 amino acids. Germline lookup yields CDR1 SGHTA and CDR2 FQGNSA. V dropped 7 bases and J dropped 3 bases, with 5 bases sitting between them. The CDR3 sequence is CASKETDTQYF. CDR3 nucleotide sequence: TGTGCCAGCAAGGAAACAGATACGCAGTATTTT.

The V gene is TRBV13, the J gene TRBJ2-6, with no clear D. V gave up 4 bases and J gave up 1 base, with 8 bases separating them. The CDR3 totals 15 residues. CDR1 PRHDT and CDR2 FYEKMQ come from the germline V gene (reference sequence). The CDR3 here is CASSSRVSGANVLTF. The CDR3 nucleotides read TGTGCCAGCAGCTCCCGGGTATCTGGGGCCAACGTCCTGACTTTC. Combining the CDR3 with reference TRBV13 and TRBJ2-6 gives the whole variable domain AAGVIQSPRHLIKEKRETATLKCYPIPRHDTVYWYQQGPGQDPQFLISFYEKMQSDKGSIPDRFSAQQFSDYHSELNMSSLELGDSALYFCASSSRVSGANVLTFGAGSRLTVL.

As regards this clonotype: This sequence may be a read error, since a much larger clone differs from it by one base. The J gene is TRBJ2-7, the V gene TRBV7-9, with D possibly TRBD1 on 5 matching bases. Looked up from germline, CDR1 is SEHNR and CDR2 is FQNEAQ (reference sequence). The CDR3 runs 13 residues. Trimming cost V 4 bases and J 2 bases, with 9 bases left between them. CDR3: CASSCDSTYEQYF. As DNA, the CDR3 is TGTGCCAGCAGCTGTGACAGCACCTACGAGCAGTACTTC.

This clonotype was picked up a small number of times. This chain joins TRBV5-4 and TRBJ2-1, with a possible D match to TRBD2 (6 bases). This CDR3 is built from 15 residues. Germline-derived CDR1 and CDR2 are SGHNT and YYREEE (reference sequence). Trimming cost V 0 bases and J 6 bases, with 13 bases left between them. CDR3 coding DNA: TGTGCCAGCAGCTTGGACAGCGGGCATTTCAATGAGCAGTTCTTC. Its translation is CASSLDSGHFNEQFF.

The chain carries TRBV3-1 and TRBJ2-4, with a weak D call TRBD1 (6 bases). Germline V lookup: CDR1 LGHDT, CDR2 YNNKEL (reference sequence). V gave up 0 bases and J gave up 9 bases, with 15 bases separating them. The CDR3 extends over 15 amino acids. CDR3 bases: TGTGCCAGCAGCCAAGAATCCGGGTTAGGGGGCATTCAGTACTTC. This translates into CASSQESGLGGIQYF. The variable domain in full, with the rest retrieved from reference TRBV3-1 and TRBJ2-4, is DTAVSQTPKYLVTQMGNDKSIKCEQNLGHDTMYWYKQDSKKFLKIMFSYNNKELIINETVPNRFSPKSPDKAHLNLHINSLELGDSAVYFCASSQESGLGGIQYFGAGTRLSVL.

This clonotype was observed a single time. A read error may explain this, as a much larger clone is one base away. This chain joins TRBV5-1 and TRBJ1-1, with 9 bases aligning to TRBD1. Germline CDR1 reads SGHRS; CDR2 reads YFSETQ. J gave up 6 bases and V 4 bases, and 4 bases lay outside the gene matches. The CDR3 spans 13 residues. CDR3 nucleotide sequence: TGCGCCAGCAGCGTGGGACAGGGTCCTGAAGCTTTCTTT. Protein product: CASSVGQGPEAFF.

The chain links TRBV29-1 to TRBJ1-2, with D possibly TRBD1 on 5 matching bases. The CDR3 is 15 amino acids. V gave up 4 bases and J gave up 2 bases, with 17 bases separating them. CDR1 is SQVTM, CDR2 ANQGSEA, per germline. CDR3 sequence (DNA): TGCAGCGTTGGGGGGGTGGCAGGTCCCAACTATGGCTACACCTTC. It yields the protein CSVGGVAGPNYGYTF.

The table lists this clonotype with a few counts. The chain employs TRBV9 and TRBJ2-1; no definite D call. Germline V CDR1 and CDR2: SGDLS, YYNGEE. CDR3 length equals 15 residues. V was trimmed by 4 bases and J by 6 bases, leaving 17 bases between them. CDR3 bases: TGTGCCAGCAGCTCGATCGGTGAGAGTAGCAATGAGCAGTTCTTC. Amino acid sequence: CASSSIGESSNEQFF. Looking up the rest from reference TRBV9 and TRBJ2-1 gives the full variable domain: DSGVTQTPKHLITATGQRVTLRCSPRSGDLSVYWYQQSLDQGLQFLIQYYNGEERAKGNILERFSAQQFPDLHSELNLSSLELGDSALYFCASSSIGESSNEQFFGPGTRLTVL.

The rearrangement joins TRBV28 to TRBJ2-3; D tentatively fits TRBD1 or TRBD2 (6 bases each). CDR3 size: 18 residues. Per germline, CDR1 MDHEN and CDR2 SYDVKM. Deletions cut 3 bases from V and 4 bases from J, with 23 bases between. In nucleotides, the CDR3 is TGTGCCAGCAGTTTGGCCCTCGGGGGCAGGGCGAGCGCAGATACGCAGTATTTT. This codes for CASSLALGGRASADTQYF.

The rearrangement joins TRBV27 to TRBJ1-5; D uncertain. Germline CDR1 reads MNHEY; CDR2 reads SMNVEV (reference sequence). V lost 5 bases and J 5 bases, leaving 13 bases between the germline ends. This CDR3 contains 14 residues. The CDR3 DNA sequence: TGTGCCAGCAGTAGCGGAAGGCAACATCAGCCCCAGCATTTT. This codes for CASSSGRQHQPQHF.

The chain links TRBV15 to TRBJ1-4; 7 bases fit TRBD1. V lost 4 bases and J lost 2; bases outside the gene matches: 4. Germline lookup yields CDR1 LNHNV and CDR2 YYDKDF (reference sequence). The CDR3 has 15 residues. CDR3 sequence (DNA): TGTGCCACCAGCAAACTCAGGGGGACTAATGAAAAACTGTTTTTT. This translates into CATSKLRGTNEKLFF. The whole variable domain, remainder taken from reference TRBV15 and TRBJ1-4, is DAMVIQNPRYQVTQFGKPVTLSCSQTLNHNVMYWYQQKSSQAPKLLFHYYDKDFNNEADTPDNFQSRRPNTSFCFLDIRSPGLGDTAMYLCATSKLRGTNEKLFFGSGTQLSVL.

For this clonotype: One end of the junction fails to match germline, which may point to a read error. CDR3 region: CASSLVSGGDTRYF. CDR3 sequence (DNA): TGTGCCAGCAGTTTAGTCTCTGGTGGGGATACGCGGTATTTT. The chain couples TRBV12-3 or TRBV12-4 to TRBJ2-3; no firm D call. The CDR3 has 14 residues.

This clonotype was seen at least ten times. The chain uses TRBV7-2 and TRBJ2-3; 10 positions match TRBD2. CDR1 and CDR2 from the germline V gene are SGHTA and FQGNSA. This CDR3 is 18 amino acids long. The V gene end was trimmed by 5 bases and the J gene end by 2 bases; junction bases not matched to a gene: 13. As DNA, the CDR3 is TGTGCCAGCAGCCGACTGCGTAGCGGGGGGCTAAACACAGATACGCAGTATTTT. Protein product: CASSRLRSGGLNTDTQYF.

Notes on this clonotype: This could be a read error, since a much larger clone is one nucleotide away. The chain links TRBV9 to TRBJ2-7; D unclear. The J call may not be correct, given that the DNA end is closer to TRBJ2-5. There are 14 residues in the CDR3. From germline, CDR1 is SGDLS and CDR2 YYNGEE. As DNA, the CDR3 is TGTGCCAGCAGCGAGGGTCCAAGGCAAAAGACCCAGTACTTC. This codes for CASSEGPRQKTQYF.

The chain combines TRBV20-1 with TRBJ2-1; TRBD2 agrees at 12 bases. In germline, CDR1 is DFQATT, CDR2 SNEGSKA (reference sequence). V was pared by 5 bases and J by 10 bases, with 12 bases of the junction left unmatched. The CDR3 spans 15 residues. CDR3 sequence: CSAAPTSGRWREQFF. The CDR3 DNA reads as TGCAGTGCTGCCCCGACTAGCGGGAGATGGAGGGAGCAGTTCTTC.